This entry describes one T cell receptor (beta chain). As yet, its antigen is unknown. Deletions cut 5 bases from V and 3 bases from J, with 11 bases between. The CDR3 length is 13 residues. Germline CDR1 MDHEN, CDR2 SYDVKM. This specimen comes from a study of blood T cells in healthy people across ages. Study findings and constraints: Long-lived donors had more naive CD4+ cells and higher diversity than aged donors.

A J-beta primer mix and a sample-barcoded 5' primer were used in a second PCR of roughly 6 to 11 cycles. Each CDR3 protein gets one entry after TCRdb re-called the 5' RACE reads with MiXCR. The table has fewer than 2,000,000 distinct CDR3 sequences, 30% to 35% seen once. Sample: blood. V usage is TRBV28 and J usage is TRBJ2-7, with D unresolved. This TCR came from a woman in her 30s in good health. CDR3 nucleotide sequence: TGTGCCAGCAGTGCATTAATCGGCTACGAGCAGTACTTC. This sequence encodes CASSALIGYEQYF.